One sample yielded the 31 T cell receptor beta chains listed below, sequenced in a study of human T cells and chemical hapten exposure. Documented time point: patch test 1, 2 weeks after DPC sensitization. As for treatment: therapeutic diphenylcyclopropenone sensitization with weekly scalp DPC. Via MiXCR, TCRdb re-called the RACE reads, giving one row per CDR3 protein. The table has 380,000 or so distinct CDR3 sequences, roughly 4.8% seen once. Material: whole blood, obtained in connection with sensitization to the hapten diphenylcyclopropenone (DPC). The receptors shown here come from a woman aged 50 to 60 with alopecia areata. Some clones in this sample may be carry-over from other donors' samples.

In this sample, this clonotype turned up many times. The rearrangement uses TRBV20-1 and TRBJ2-7; maybe TRBD1 (5 bases). The germline CDR1 and CDR2 sequences are DFQATT and SNEGSKA (reference sequence). This CDR3 is 16 amino acids long. Deletions cut 0 bases from V and 2 bases from J, with 17 bases between. CDR3 residues: CSAREGQGRFPYEQYF. In DNA, the CDR3 is TGCAGTGCTAGAGAGGGGCAGGGAAGGTTCCCCTACGAGCAGTACTTC.

This clonotype was seen many times. The rearrangement links TRBV28 to TRBJ2-7, with 9 bases that match TRBD1. V dropped 11 bases and J dropped 6; count of bases not matched to a gene: 14. Looked up from germline, CDR1 is MDHEN and CDR2 is SYDVKM. The length of the CDR3 is 14 residues. Here the CDR3 DNA reads TGTGCCGCACCGGCACAGGGGGCGCAAACCGAGCAGTACTTC. Translating gives CAAPAQGAQTEQYF.

The sample holds many counts of this clonotype. V and J are TRBV12-3 or TRBV12-4 and TRBJ2-7; 9 nucleotides match TRBD2. The junction had 5 bases not matched to a gene; V was cut back by 1 base and J by 7 bases. This CDR3 has 14 amino acids. CDR3 protein: CASSLGLAVGEQYF. CDR3 DNA sequence: TGTGCCAGCAGTTTAGGACTAGCGGTGGGGGAGCAGTACTTC.

This clonotype was seen repeatedly, ten times or more. This chain connects TRBV13 to TRBJ2-5; D is ambiguous. The CDR3 covers 13 residues. CDR1 and CDR2 (germline): PRHDT, FYEKMQ (reference sequence). V lost 5 bases and J lost 5, with 12 bases in between. CDR3 DNA: TGTGCCAGCAGCCCTCATTCCGGCGAGACCCAGTACTTC. Encoded protein: CASSPHSGETQYF.

In its sample, this clonotype was seen a few times. J is TRBJ2-2 and V is TRBV20-1; 15 nucleotides agree with TRBD2. Germline CDR1 reads DFQATT; CDR2 reads SNEGSKA (reference sequence). This CDR3 comprises 16 residues. The V segment lost 3 bases and the J segment 5 bases; nucleotides outside the gene matches: 4. In DNA, the CDR3 is TGCAGTGCTAGGGGACTAGCGGGAGGAAGGACCGGGGAGCTGTTTTTT. Residues: CSARGLAGGRTGELFF.

The chain combines TRBV2 with TRBJ2-1; D unclear. Trimming removed 6 bases at V and 7 bases at J, with 7 bases between. The CDR3 runs to 11 residues. Per germline, CDR1 SNHLY and CDR2 FYNNEI. As DNA, the CDR3 is TGTGCCAGCAGACCCCGGAATGAGCAGTTCTTC. Its translation: CASRPRNEQFF.

This clonotype was seen many times. This chain links TRBV6-5 with TRBJ1-4; TRBD1 aligns across 8 bases. The CDR3 loop spans 14 amino acids. Trimming cost V 7 bases and J 8 bases; bases outside gene matches: 9. Germline-derived CDR1 and CDR2 are MNHEY and SVGAGI. This CDR3 is CASKGGTGGEKLFF. The CDR3 DNA reads TGTGCCAGCAAAGGGGGGACAGGCGGGGAAAAACTGTTTTTT.

In this sample, this clonotype turned up many times. V and J are TRBV6-5 and TRBJ1-2; possible D gene TRBD1, 6 bases. Looked up from germline, CDR1 is MNHEY and CDR2 is SVGAGI. V lost 6 bases and J 5 bases, leaving 19 bases between the germline ends. The CDR3 runs 15 residues. In nucleotides, the CDR3 is TGTGCCAGCAGCTCCAAACGGACAGATACTTATGGCTACACCTTC. As protein: CASSSKRTDTYGYTF.

This clonotype showed up many times. This chain links TRBV28 with TRBJ1-2, with D perhaps matching TRBD1 (6 bases). CDR1 and CDR2 (germline): MDHEN, SYDVKM. The CDR3 consists of 13 residues. Trimming cost V 8 bases and J 4 bases, with 14 bases left between them. The CDR3, as DNA: TGTGCCAGCTCCGACAGGCTCCCCTATGGCTACACCTTC. Its protein product is CASSDRLPYGYTF.

This clonotype was seen more than once but under ten times. The chain has TRBV2 and TRBJ2-1; D gene uncertain. Trimming took 9 bases from V and 6 from J, leaving 15 bases between them. The CDR3 has 13 residues. Germline CDR1 reads SNHLY; CDR2 reads FYNNEI. CDR3 DNA sequence: TGTGCCAGTATCATAGGCTTCGGCAATGAGCAGTTCTTC. This encodes CASIIGFGNEQFF.

This clonotype was observed at least ten times. V and J are TRBV20-1 and TRBJ1-1; D is undetermined. V gave up 1 base and J gave up 5 bases, with 11 bases separating them. Germline V gene lookup returns CDR1 DFQATT and CDR2 SNEGSKA (reference sequence). CDR3 length: 13 residues. The CDR3 loop is CSARGVMGTEAFF. The CDR3 DNA reads TGCAGTGCTAGAGGGGTTATGGGAACTGAAGCTTTCTTT.

This clonotype was counted between two and nine times. The chain has TRBV20-1 and TRBJ2-7, with 7 positions matching TRBD1. There are 14 residues in the CDR3. The germline gives CDR1 DFQATT, CDR2 SNEGSKA (reference sequence). J gave up 5 bases and V 3 bases, and 10 bases lay outside the gene matches. The CDR3 DNA is TGCAGTGCTAGTGGGCTCCTCACAGGGGACGAGCAGTACTTC. It yields the protein CSASGLLTGDEQYF.

This clonotype was seen ten or more times. This chain connects TRBV5-1 to TRBJ2-7; the D is unclear. V was pared by 1 base and J by 6 bases, with 8 bases between. The germline V gene encodes CDR1 SGHRS and CDR2 YFSETQ. There are 12 residues in the CDR3. The CDR3 DNA reads as TGCGCCAGCAGCTTGACAGAGGCCGAGCAGTACTTC. Protein sequence: CASSLTEAEQYF.

In this sample, this clonotype turned up many times. V and J are TRBV20-1 and TRBJ2-7, with 8 bases that match TRBD2. CDR3 length: 14 amino acids. Germline CDR1 and CDR2: DFQATT and SNEGSKA (reference sequence). The V segment lost 7 bases and the J segment 2 bases; nucleotides outside the gene matches: 10. The CDR3 spells CSGSSGEGPYEQYF. The CDR3 DNA follows: TGCAGTGGAAGTAGCGGGGAGGGTCCCTACGAGCAGTACTTC.

The V and J genes are TRBV7-9 and TRBJ2-7, with D tentatively TRBD2 (5 bases). Trimming cost V 4 bases and J 3 bases, with 16 bases left between them. The CDR3 runs to 15 residues. Germline CDR1 is SEHNR and CDR2 is FQNEAQ (reference sequence). The CDR3 DNA reads as TGTGCCAGCAGCTACCCAACTATGGGAGTCTACGAGCAGTACTTC. Encoded protein: CASSYPTMGVYEQYF.

V and J are TRBV3-1 and TRBJ2-1; weak D call: TRBD2 (5 bases). CDR3 length: 14 amino acids. V dropped 4 bases and J dropped 4 bases, with 11 bases sitting between them. Germline CDR1 reads LGHDT; CDR2 reads YNNKEL (reference sequence). Written as DNA, the CDR3 is TGTGCCAGCAGCCGAGAGGGCGGGTACAATGAGCAGTTCTTC. Its protein is CASSREGGYNEQFF.

Regarding this clonotype: This may arise from a read error, as a much more abundant clone is one base away. The chain uses TRBV2 and TRBJ1-2; D gene unclear. The ends were cut back, 4 bases at V and 6 bases at J, with 9 bases in the middle. CDR3 size: 12 residues. Germline V lookup: CDR1 SNHLY, CDR2 FYNNEI. The CDR3 spells CASSGTEHGYTF. CDR3 bases: TGTGCCAGCAGTGGGACCGAGCATGGCTACACCTTC.

This clonotype was counted at least ten times. CDR3 bases: TGCAGTGCTAGAAGTCGGTTCTCCTACGAGCAGTACTTC. Translated, it gives CSARSRFSYEQYF. V usage is TRBV20-1 and J usage is TRBJ2-7; D is undetermined. V lost 2 bases, J lost 0 bases, and 8 bases lay in between. CDR3 size: 13 residues. Looked up from germline, CDR1 is DFQATT and CDR2 is SNEGSKA (reference sequence).

This clonotype was observed at least ten times. The chain couples TRBV27 to TRBJ1-2; TRBD1 might be the D (5 bases). Germline CDR1 reads MNHEY; CDR2 reads SMNVEV (reference sequence). Deletions cut 4 bases from V and 0 bases from J, with 15 bases between. The CDR3 contains 16 residues. CDR3 sequence reads: CASSSRSQASNYGYTF. In nucleotides, the CDR3 is TGTGCCAGCAGTTCGCGCTCACAGGCATCTAACTATGGCTACACCTTC.

This clonotype appeared many times. The chain has TRBV25-1 and TRBJ2-3; D not resolved. This CDR3 has 12 residues. Germline V gene data show CDR1 as MGHDK and CDR2 as SYGVNS. Trimming cost V 2 bases and J 5 bases, with 5 bases left between them. Here the CDR3 reads CASSEHRDTQYF. The CDR3 DNA follows: TGTGCCAGCAGTGAACATAGAGATACGCAGTATTTT.

V usage is TRBV3-1 and J usage is TRBJ1-2, with D hard to call. The germline gives CDR1 LGHDT, CDR2 YNNKEL (reference sequence). Deletions cut 3 bases from V and 1 base from J, with 24 bases between. The CDR3 runs to 19 residues. The CDR3 DNA follows: TGTGCCAGCAGCCACAGATCAGCCGTCATGGATGCGTTTAACTATGGCTACACCTTC. Encoded protein: CASSHRSAVMDAFNYGYTF. Variable domain in full (rest from reference TRBV3-1 and TRBJ1-2): DTAVSQTPKYLVTQMGNDKSIKCEQNLGHDTMYWYKQDSKKFLKIMFSYNNKELIINETVPNRFSPKSPDKAHLNLHINSLELGDSAVYFCASSHRSAVMDAFNYGYTFGSGTRLTVV.

The gene calls are TRBV6-6 and TRBJ2-5; unclear D gene. The germline V gene encodes CDR1 MNHNY and CDR2 SVGAGI (reference sequence). The CDR3 loop spans 11 amino acids. The germline V and J ends were trimmed by 5 bases and 9 bases, with 10 bases remaining between them. CDR3: CASSRRASQYF. Written as DNA, the CDR3 is TGTGCCAGCAGTCGACGGGCGTCCCAGTACTTC.

This clonotype was recorded many times. V usage is TRBV6-6 and J usage is TRBJ1-4; TRBD1 matches 10 bases. V lost 4 bases to trimming and J lost 6 bases; unmatched junction nucleotides: 5. The CDR3 has 15 amino acids. Per germline, CDR1 MNHNY and CDR2 SVGAGI (reference sequence). This chain's CDR3 is CASSSGTGADEKLFF. The DNA for the CDR3 is TGTGCCAGCAGTTCCGGGACAGGGGCTGATGAAAAACTGTTTTTT.

V gene TRBV28 combines with J gene TRBJ1-5; no clear D gene. CDR1 MDHEN and CDR2 SYDVKM come from the germline V gene. The CDR3 length is 14 residues. The V gene lost 3 bases and the J gene lost 4 bases, with 10 bases spanning the gap. The CDR3 coding sequence is TGTGCCAGCAGTTTTTACGGCATGAATCAGCCCCAGCATTTT. Translated, it gives CASSFYGMNQPQHF.

The V gene is TRBV6-1, the J gene TRBJ2-1; 8 positions agree with TRBD2. The CDR3 consists of 13 residues. The junction had 4 bases not matched to a gene; V was cut back by 5 bases and J by 7 bases. CDR1 is MNHNS, CDR2 SASEGT, per germline. CDR3 bases: TGTGCCAGCAGTACTAGCGGCCTAAATGAGCAGTTCTTC. This translates into CASSTSGLNEQFF.

In this sample, this clonotype turned up many times. The CDR3 protein is CASSLGDRDLQPQHF. DNA for the CDR3: TGCGCCAGCAGCTTGGGGGACAGGGATCTTCAGCCCCAGCATTTT. The rearrangement uses TRBV5-1 and TRBJ1-5; 9 nucleotides align to TRBD1. Germline trimming cut 0 bases from V and 6 bases from J; bases unmatched to any gene: 4. This CDR3 is built from 15 residues. Per germline, CDR1 SGHRS and CDR2 YFSETQ.

This clonotype was detected only a few times. This chain uses TRBV5-6 with TRBJ1-1; D is unresolved. CDR3 size: 13 residues. Germline lookup yields CDR1 SGHDT and CDR2 YYEEEE. Trimming stripped 6 bases from V and 7 bases from J, with 16 bases between. CDR3 sequence: CASTLPDEGEAFF. CDR3 in DNA: TGTGCCAGCACCCTTCCCGACGAGGGTGAAGCTTTCTTT.

Only a few counts were recorded for this clonotype. The CDR3 protein is CASSSDRVLGQPQHF. The CDR3 DNA is TGTGCCAGCAGCTCGGACAGGGTCCTGGGTCAGCCCCAGCATTTT. The chain joins TRBV6-1 to TRBJ1-5; TRBD1 matches 8 bases. V lost 6 bases to trimming and J lost 6 bases; unmatched junction nucleotides: 10. The CDR3 sequence is 15 residues long. Germline V lookup: CDR1 MNHNS, CDR2 SASEGT.

This chain uses TRBV5-4 with TRBJ1-1, with D tentatively TRBD1 (5 bases). Germline assignment: CDR1 SGHNT and CDR2 YYREEE (reference sequence). Trimming cost V 4 bases and J 4 bases, with 11 bases left between them. The CDR3 runs to 13 residues. Here the CDR3 reads CASSPPGATEAFF. The CDR3 DNA reads TGTGCCAGCAGCCCCCCTGGGGCCACTGAAGCTTTCTTT.

This chain uses TRBV13 with TRBJ2-5; D unresolved. CDR1 and CDR2 from the germline V gene are PRHDT and FYEKMQ (reference sequence). V lost 1 base and J lost 4, with 7 bases in between. The CDR3 runs 13 residues. For the CDR3, the DNA is TGTGCCAGCAGCTTAGATGGTTTAGAGACCCAGTACTTC. It translates to CASSLDGLETQYF.

This clonotype was picked up many times. The chain couples TRBV12-3 or TRBV12-4 to TRBJ2-2; weak D call: TRBD2 (5 bases). The CDR3 totals 16 residues. The V and J ends lost 6 bases and 3 bases respectively, with 17 bases between them. The CDR3 DNA follows: TGTGCCAGCAGGCGAGGGCCGGGGTCGGACACCGGGGAGCTGTTTTTT. This sequence encodes CASRRGPGSDTGELFF.